This TCR beta chain derives from a study of T cell responses to AZD1222 COVID-19 vaccine. Study-wide results and limits: Dominant CD4 TCR responses targeted spike regions 160-218 and 743-854. Two doses of AZD1222 preceded a rise in Spike-specific TCR breadth and depth. Most donors were white British and more were female, and clonal diversity was possibly underestimated.

The CDR3 has 15 residues. Germline CDR1 SGDLS, CDR2 YYNGEE. V was cut by 1 base and J by 4 bases, with 15 bases left in between. Comment on this clone: Its cognate antigen is unknown.

Repertoires were generated with immunoSEQ multiplex PCR, while TCRdb's copy carries only in-frame clones and drops some. In the table there are about 110,000 clones, approximately 90% of which are singletons. Material: peripheral blood, obtained 28 days after the second AZD1222 dose. The chain links TRBV9 to TRBJ2-7; maybe TRBD1 (6 bases). The source is an adult who received the AZD1222 COVID-19 vaccine. CDR3: CASSVLGQREYEQYF. The CDR3 region has the DNA TGTGCCAGCAGCGTACTCGGACAGAGGGAGTACGAGCAGTACTTC.